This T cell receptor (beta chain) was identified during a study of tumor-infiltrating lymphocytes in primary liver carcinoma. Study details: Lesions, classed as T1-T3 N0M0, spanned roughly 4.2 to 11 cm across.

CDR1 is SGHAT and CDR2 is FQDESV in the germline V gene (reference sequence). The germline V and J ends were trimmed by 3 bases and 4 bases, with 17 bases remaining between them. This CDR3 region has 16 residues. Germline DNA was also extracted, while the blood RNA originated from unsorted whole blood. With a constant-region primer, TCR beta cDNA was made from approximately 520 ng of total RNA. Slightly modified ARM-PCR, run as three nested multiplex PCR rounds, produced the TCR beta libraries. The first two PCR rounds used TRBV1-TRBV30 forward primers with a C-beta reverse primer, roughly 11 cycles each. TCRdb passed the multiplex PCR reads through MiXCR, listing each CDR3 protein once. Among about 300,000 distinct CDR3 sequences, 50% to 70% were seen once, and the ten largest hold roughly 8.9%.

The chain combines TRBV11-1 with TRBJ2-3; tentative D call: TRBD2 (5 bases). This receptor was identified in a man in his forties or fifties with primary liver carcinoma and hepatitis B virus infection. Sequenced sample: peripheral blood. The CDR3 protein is CASSFGPAAGADTQYF. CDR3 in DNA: TGTGCCAGCAGCTTCGGACCAGCGGCGGGCGCAGATACGCAGTATTTT.